This TCR beta chain was observed in a study of blood T cell repertoires in COVID-19 (TCRdb year 2020). In terms of the full investigation: Samples from collaborators originated in the United States, Italy and Spain and spanned both the acute and convalescent phases of COVID-19. The material from the prospective study consisted of cDNA or gDNA derived from T cells, B-cell-depleted T cells, or PBMCs. The samples were drawn from the first 160 participants of the ongoing ImmuneRACE study and from 1,254 subjects provided by 6 global collaborators. The repertoires were made available in a free public database intended to serve as a resource for research on the immune response to SARS-CoV-2. HLA class I and class II types, where available, came from metadata supplied by the sample provider rather than from assay-based typing. The dataset comprised deeply sampled blood TCRbeta repertoires from subjects exposed to, actively infected with, or recovered from COVID-19. A de-identified subject ID, COVID-19 status, age in years and sex were almost always included in the sample metadata. The paper as a whole reports these results and caveats: The quantity of clinical and demographic metadata differed by source and by participant and was supplied without curation.

TCRbeta CDR3 regions were amplified from genomic DNA using the immunoSEQ Assay, a bias-controlled multiplex PCR. Turning to the authors' computational methods: The number of nucleated cells in each sample was estimated by amplification of reference gene primers within the assay. To quantify the absolute abundance of each unique TCRbeta CDR3 rearrangement, sequence reads were collapsed and filtered. Productive Simpson clonality was computed per sample as the square root of Simpson's diversity index over productive rearrangements. The table was pulled from immuneACCESS by TCRdb, which kept in-frame rearrangements only. Such tables lose some clones; where checked, under half of the loss comes from unresolved V genes, and the rest has no known cause. D and trimming were read from the DNA, whereas the V and J calls and clone size are those reported in that table. The sample data list about 190,000 clones, and about 83% of these were observed just once. The top ten clonotypes cover 4.5% to 6% of the sample.

A note on this clone: Its target antigen remains unknown. It has no much larger one-base neighbor in the sample; base qualities were not kept.

Based on the germline V gene (reference sequence), the CDR1 and CDR2 sequences are MNHEY and SMNVEV. Measured from the cysteine to the phenylalanine, the CDR3 is 15 residues long. The CDR3 DNA has 45 bases and is translated from base 1. The junction shows trimming of 7 bases on V and 3 bases on J, and the gene matches do not reach 10 bases of it. Whole blood was collected in K2EDTA tubes by collaborating institutions according to the institutions' own protocols. For TCRbeta analysis, collaborators shipped samples in one of three forms: frozen whole blood, isolated PBMCs, or DNA extracted from either of those sample types.

The receptor was isolated from a woman between 65 and 79 years old with active or convalescent COVID-19. The rearrangement combines TRBV27 with TRBJ2-3; 7 central bases correspond to TRBD2. Sequencing was carried out using peripheral blood. At the DNA level, the sequence is TGTGCCAGCAAGGCGGGCGGGAGCGGGACAGATACGCAGTATTTT. It translates as CASKAGGSGTDTQYF.